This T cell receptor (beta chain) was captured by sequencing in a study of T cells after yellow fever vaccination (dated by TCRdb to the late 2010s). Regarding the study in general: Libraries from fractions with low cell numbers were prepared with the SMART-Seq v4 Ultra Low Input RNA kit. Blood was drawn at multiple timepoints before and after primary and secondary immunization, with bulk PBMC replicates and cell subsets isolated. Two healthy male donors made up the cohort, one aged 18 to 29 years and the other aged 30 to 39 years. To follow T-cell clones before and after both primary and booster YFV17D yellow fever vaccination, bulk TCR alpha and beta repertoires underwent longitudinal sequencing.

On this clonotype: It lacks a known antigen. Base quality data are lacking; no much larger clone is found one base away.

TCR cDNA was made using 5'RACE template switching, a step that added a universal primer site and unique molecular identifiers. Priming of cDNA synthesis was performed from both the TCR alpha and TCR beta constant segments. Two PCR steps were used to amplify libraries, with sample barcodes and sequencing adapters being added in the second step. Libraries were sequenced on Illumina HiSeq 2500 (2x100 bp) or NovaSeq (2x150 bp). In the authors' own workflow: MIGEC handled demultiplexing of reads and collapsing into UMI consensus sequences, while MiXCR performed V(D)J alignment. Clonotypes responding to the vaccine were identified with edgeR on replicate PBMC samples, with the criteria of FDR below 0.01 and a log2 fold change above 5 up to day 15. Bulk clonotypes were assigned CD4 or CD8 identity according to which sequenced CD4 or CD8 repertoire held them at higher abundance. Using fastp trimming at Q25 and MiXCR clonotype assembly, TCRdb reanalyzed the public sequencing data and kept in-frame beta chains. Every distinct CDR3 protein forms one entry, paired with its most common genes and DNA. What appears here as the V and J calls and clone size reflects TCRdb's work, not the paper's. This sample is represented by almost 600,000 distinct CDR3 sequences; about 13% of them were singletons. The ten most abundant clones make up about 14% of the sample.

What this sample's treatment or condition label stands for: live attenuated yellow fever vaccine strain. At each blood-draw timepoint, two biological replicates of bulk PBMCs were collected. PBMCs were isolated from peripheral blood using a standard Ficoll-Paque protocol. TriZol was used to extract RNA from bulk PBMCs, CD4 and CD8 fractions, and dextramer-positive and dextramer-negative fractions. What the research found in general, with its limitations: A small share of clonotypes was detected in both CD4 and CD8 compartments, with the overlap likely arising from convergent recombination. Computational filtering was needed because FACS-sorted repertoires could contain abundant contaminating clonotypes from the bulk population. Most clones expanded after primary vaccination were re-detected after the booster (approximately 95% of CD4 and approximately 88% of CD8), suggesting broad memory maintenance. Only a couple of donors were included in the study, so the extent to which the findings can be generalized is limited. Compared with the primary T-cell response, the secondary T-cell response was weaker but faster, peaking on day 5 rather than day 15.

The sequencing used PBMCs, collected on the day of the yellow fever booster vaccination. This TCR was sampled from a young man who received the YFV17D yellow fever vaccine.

The CDR3 region reads CASSLQRTSGHEQFF. The DNA sequence is TGTGCCAGCAGCTTACAGAGGACTAGCGGACATGAGCAGTTCTTC. This receptor chain uses TRBV7-2 and TRBJ2-1, and TRBD2 matches 10 of the central bases. The germline V gene sets CDR1 to SGHTA and CDR2 to FQGNSA. From the cysteine up to the phenylalanine, the CDR3 has a length of 15 residues. Only CDR3 DNA is held: 45 bases, read in frame from base 1. V has 2 bases trimmed and J has 8 bases trimmed; junction bases matching no gene number 6.